The rows below give T cell receptor beta chains drawn from one sample of a study of blood T cell repertoires in COVID-19. Clones were sequenced by immunoSEQ multiplex PCR, and TCRdb holds only the in-frame ones, with some missing. Here the sample spans over 9,500 clones, around three quarters being singletons. Sequenced input: peripheral blood. The receptors shown here come from a human donor in a cohort sampled during active COVID-19. The CDR3 runs from the conserved cysteine through the conserved F or W. D genes are given only for firm matches. The size field is filled for only some rows; it gives once, few, many or a size class.

V	D	J	size	CDR3	DNA
TRBV18	TRBD1	TRBJ1-5	NA	CASSLQGRNQPQHF	TGTGCCAGCTCACTACAGGGGCGCAATCAGCCCCAGCATTTT
TRBV6-5	NA	TRBJ1-4	NA	CASSYGGGKTNEKLFF	TGTGCCAGCAGTTACGGTGGTGGCAAAACTAATGAAAAACTGTTTTTT
TRBV6-2/TRBV6-3	NA	TRBJ2-2	NA	CASSYSGGATNTGELFF	TGTGCCAGCAGTTACTCGGGGGGAGCTACGAACACCGGGGAGCTGTTTTTT
TRBV10-1	TRBD1	TRBJ1-1	NA	CASSESGTGNTEAFF	TGCGCCAGCAGTGAGTCTGGGACAGGGAACACTGAAGCTTTCTTT
TRBV7-9	TRBD1	TRBJ1-5	NA	CASSLGSGQGNQPQHF	TGTGCCAGCAGCTTGGGGTCGGGACAGGGGAATCAGCCCCAGCATTTT
TRBV30	NA	TRBJ1-2	NA	CAWSQINYGYTF	TGTGCCTGGAGCCAGATAAACTATGGCTACACCTTC
TRBV6-5	NA	TRBJ2-1	NA	CASSRGGRNEQFF	TGTGCCAGCAGTAGGGGGGGCCGCAATGAGCAGTTCTTC
TRBV6-5	TRBD1	TRBJ1-1	NA	CASSRDRGGEAFF	TGTGCCAGCAGCCGCGACAGGGGAGGTGAAGCTTTCTTT
TRBV29-1	NA	TRBJ2-1	NA	CSVVPYYYNEQFF	TGCAGCGTTGTGCCCTACTACTACAATGAGCAGTTCTTC
TRBV7-9	TRBD1	TRBJ2-7	NA	CASSSQGDVHEQYF	TGTGCCAGCAGCTCGCAGGGGGATGTACACGAGCAGTACTTC
TRBV7-2	NA	TRBJ2-3	NA	CASSSLGSTDTQYF	TGTGCCAGCAGCTCCCTCGGGAGCACAGATACGCAGTATTTT
TRBV5-1	NA	TRBJ1-1	few	CASSLAGEVGEAFF	TGCGCCAGCAGCTTGGCTGGGGAGGTGGGTGAAGCTTTCTTT
TRBV5-6	TRBD2	TRBJ2-5	NA	CASSPRLAGEQETQYF	TGTGCCAGCAGCCCAAGACTAGCGGGGGAGCAAGAGACCCAGTACTTC
TRBV5-1	TRBD1	TRBJ1-2	NA	CASSLVGQGASGYTF	TGCGCCAGCAGCTTGGTTGGACAGGGGGCTTCTGGCTACACCTTC
TRBV6-5	NA	TRBJ1-1	once	CASRVEVGTEAFF	TGTGCCAGCAGAGTAGAGGTGGGCACTGAAGCTTTCTTT
TRBV30	NA	TRBJ1-2	NA	CAWSTGNYGYTF	TGTGCCTGGAGTACAGGGAACTATGGCTACACCTTC
TRBV10-3	TRBD1	TRBJ1-1	NA	CAISDLSGTGKGVNTEAFF	TGTGCCATCAGTGATCTCTCCGGGACAGGAAAAGGGGTGAACACTGAAGCTTTCTTT
TRBV10-3	NA	TRBJ2-3	NA	CAISERGILVEDTQYF	TGTGCCATCAGTGAGAGGGGAATCTTAGTTGAAGATACGCAGTATTTT
TRBV10-3	TRBD1	TRBJ1-5	NA	CAIRGDSGNQPQHF	TGTGCCATAAGGGGGGACAGTGGCAATCAGCCCCAGCATTTT
TRBV5-6	TRBD1	TRBJ1-4	NA	CASSDPDRAGEKLFF	TGTGCCAGCAGCGATCCCGACAGGGCAGGAGAAAAACTGTTTTTT
TRBV3-1/TRBV3-2	NA	TRBJ2-2	NA	CASSQGQEGELFF	TGTGCCAGCAGCCAAGGGCAAGAAGGGGAGCTGTTTTTT
TRBV6-5	NA	TRBJ1-1	few	CASSFRGTNTEAFF	TGTGCCAGCAGTTTCAGGGGAACGAACACTGAAGCTTTCTTT
TRBV2	TRBD2	TRBJ2-2	NA	CASRQRTSGGISGELFF	TGTGCCAGCAGGCAACGGACTAGCGGGGGGATCTCCGGGGAGCTGTTTTTT
TRBV5-6	NA	TRBJ2-5	NA	CASTRLSDGGRETQYF	TGTGCCAGCACCCGATTGTCCGACGGCGGGCGAGAGACCCAGTACTTC
TRBV15	TRBD1	TRBJ1-2	NA	CATSSNDRALIDGYTF	TGTGCCACCAGCAGCAACGACAGGGCCTTAATAGATGGCTACACCTTC
TRBV7-2	NA	TRBJ1-2	NA	CASSLSGGAYGYTF	TGTGCCAGCAGCTTATCTGGGGGCGCCTATGGCTACACCTTC
TRBV28	TRBD1	TRBJ1-4	NA	CASSEQRGRMEKLFF	TGTGCCAGCAGTGAACAAAGGGGGCGGATGGAAAAACTGTTTTTT
TRBV18	NA	TRBJ1-1	NA	CASRTGVITEAFF	TGTGCCAGCCGGACGGGGGTCATCACTGAAGCTTTCTTT
TRBV5-1	TRBD1	TRBJ1-1	NA	CASSLGTGGADTEAFF	TGCGCCAGCAGCTTGGGGACAGGGGGCGCGGACACTGAAGCTTTCTTT
TRBV7-2	NA	TRBJ1-2	once	CASSLVYRVSYGYTF	TGTGCCAGCAGCTTAGTTTACAGGGTGTCGTATGGCTACACCTTC
TRBV3-1/TRBV3-2	TRBD1	TRBJ1-6	once	CASSQGQGNSPLHF	TGTGCCAGCAGCCAAGGACAGGGTAATTCACCCCTCCACTTT
TRBV6-2/TRBV6-3	NA	TRBJ2-7	NA	CASSYSRRGATLLEQYF	TGTGCCAGCAGTTACTCACGGCGCGGGGCGACTCTTCTCGAGCAGTACTTC
TRBV6-5	NA	TRBJ2-7	NA	CASSYSILAGPYEQYF	TGTGCCAGCAGTTACTCGATTTTGGCGGGACCCTACGAGCAGTACTTC